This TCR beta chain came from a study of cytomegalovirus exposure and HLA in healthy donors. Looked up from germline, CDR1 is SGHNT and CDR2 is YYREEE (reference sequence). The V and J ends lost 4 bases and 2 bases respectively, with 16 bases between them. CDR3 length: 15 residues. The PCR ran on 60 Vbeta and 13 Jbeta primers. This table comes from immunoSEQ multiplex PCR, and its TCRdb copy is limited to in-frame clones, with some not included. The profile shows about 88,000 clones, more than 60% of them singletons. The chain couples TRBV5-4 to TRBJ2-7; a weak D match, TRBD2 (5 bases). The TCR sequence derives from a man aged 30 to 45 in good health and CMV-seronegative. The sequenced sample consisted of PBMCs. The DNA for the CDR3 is TGTGCCAGCAGCCTTACTAGAGGGCCTACCTACGAGCAGTACTTC. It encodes CASSLTRGPTYEQYF. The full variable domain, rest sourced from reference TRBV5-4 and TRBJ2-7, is ETGVTQSPTHLIKTRGQQVTLRCSSQSGHNTVSWYQQALGQGPQFIFQYYREEENGRGNFPPRFSGLQFPNYSSELNVNALELDDSALYLCASSLTRGPTYEQYFGPGTRLTVT.